This T cell receptor (beta chain) was observed in a study of T cells after yellow fever vaccination. Each CDR3 protein is one row after TCRdb ran MiXCR on the 5' RACE reads. The sample holds approximately 300,000 distinct CDR3 sequences, roughly 10% seen once. As to this clonotype: What it binds is not known.

The CDR3 is made up of 17 amino acids. CDR1 and CDR2 from the germline V gene are SGHNT and YYREEE (reference sequence). J was trimmed by 2 bases and V by 4 bases; bases with no gene match: 8. Study observations and caveats: After the booster, around 95% of CD4 and roughly nine tenths of CD8 primary-response clones were re-detected.

This rearrangement joins TRBV5-4 to TRBJ2-3; TRBD2 agrees at 12 bases. The sequencing here drew on CD4+ T cells sorted from PBMCs, taken 45 days after the yellow fever booster vaccination. This clonotype was sampled from a man between 18 and 35 years old who received the YFV17D yellow fever vaccine. DNA for the CDR3: TGTGCCAGCAGCCGACAACTAGCGGGGGGCCCCACAGATACGCAGTATTTT. This translates into CASSRQLAGGPTDTQYF.